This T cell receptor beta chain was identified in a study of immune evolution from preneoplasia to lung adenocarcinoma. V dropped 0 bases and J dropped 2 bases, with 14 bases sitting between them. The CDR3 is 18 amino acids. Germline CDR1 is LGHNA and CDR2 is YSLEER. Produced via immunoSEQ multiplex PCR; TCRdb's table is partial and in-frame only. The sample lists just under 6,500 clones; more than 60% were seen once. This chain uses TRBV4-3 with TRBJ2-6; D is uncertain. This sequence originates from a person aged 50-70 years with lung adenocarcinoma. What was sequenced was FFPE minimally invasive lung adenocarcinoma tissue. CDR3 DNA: TGCGCCAGCAGCCAAGACCCTCTCTCCGTGGCTGGGGCCAACGTCCTGACTTTC. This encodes CASSQDPLSVAGANVLTF.